This record covers a single TCR beta chain. The entry originates in a study of blood T cell repertoires in COVID-19. Study overall: The analysed material was cDNA or gDNA that came from T cells, B-cell-depleted T cells, or PBMCs.

How the authors handled the data: By means of reference gene primer amplification, nucleated cell counts were estimated. The protocol was immunoSEQ multiplex PCR, while the TCRdb copy is restricted to in-frame clones and leaves out a portion. Clonal size and the V and J genes are those of that table, whereas D and trimming came from the DNA. The sample shows about 200,000 clones, 85% to 90% of them seen only once. Germline V lookup: CDR1 SGHTA, CDR2 FQGNSA. The CDR3 is 15 residues long. Trimming cost V 5 bases and J 5 bases; bases outside gene matches: 8. This clonotype originated in an elderly man with acute or convalescent COVID-19. Sequences were obtained from peripheral blood. This rearrangement joins TRBV7-2 to TRBJ2-5; 10 bases align to TRBD1. The CDR3: CASSPDRGRVETQYF. The CDR3, as DNA: TGTGCCAGCAGCCCAGACAGGGGGCGCGTGGAGACCCAGTACTTC.